Only a few counts were recorded for the clone carrying this T cell receptor beta chain. The antigen is unknown. The PCR contained 60 Vbeta and 13 Jbeta primers. TCRdb's copy holds only in-frame clones and misses some; the assay was immunoSEQ multiplex PCR. Of about 190,000 clones listed, 85% to 90% are singletons. The source of the sample is a study of cytomegalovirus exposure and HLA in healthy donors. Findings and caveats of the study: The authors enumerated 150 to 200 TCR beta chains as linked to cytomegalovirus.

Sequencing used PBMCs. The TCR comes from a woman aged 18 to 35 in good health and CMV-seronegative.

Here the CDR3 DNA reads TGTGCCAGCAGCTTAGATGGGACTAGCGCCAATGAGCAGTTCTTC. Its translation is CASSLDGTSANEQFF. The chain has TRBV7-9 and TRBJ2-1; the match to TRBD2 covers 10 bases. The ends lost 1 base at V and 6 bases at J; junction bases unmatched: 3. The germline V gene encodes CDR1 SEHNR and CDR2 FQNEAQ (reference sequence). The CDR3 is made up of 15 amino acids.